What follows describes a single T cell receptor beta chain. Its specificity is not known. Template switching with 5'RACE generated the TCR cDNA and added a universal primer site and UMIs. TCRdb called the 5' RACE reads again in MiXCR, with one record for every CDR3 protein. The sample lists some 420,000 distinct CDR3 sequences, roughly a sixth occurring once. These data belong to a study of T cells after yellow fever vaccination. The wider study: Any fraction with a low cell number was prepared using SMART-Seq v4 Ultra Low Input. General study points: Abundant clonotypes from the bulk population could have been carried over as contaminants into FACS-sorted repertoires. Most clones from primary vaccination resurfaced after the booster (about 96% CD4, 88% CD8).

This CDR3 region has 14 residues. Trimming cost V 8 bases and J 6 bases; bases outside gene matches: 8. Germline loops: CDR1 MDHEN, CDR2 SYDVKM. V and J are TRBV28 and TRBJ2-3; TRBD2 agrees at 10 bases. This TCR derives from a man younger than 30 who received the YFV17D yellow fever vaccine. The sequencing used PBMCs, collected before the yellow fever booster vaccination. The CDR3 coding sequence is TGTGCCAGCGCCCTGGCTAGCGGGGGTGATACGCAGTATTTT. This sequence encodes CASALASGGDTQYF.